Sequencing of this TCR beta chain was carried out in a study of human T cells and chemical hapten exposure. Regarding the study as a whole: Patch test score tracked positively with PT1 expanded TCR counts. The study found expanded TCRs formed significantly more large CDR3 similarity clusters than controls.

Time point described: pre-sensitization, week 0. Noted treatment: therapeutic diphenylcyclopropenone sensitization with weekly scalp DPC. Researchers extracted total RNA from unfractionated whole blood. Attachment of unique molecular identifiers to individual cDNA molecules was performed in the library. TCRdb reprocessed the RACE reads via MiXCR and lists one record per CDR3 protein. The sample has over 300,000 distinct CDR3 sequences; roughly 5% are singletons. For this clonotype: The antigen is unknown.

The input for sequencing was whole blood, taken in connection with sensitization to the hapten diphenylcyclopropenone (DPC). The sequence was obtained from a woman in her forties or fifties with alopecia areata. Some clones in this sample may be carry-over from other donors' samples.

The CDR3 here is CATIPPGFTGNTIYF. The CDR3, as DNA: TGTGCCACTATCCCGCCAGGGTTTACTGGAAACACCATATATTTT. The chain is built from TRBV2 and TRBJ1-3, with a tentative D call TRBD1 (5 bases). Between the trimmed V and J ends, which lost 10 bases and 2 bases, there was a span of 18 bases. The V gene's germline CDR1 is SNHLY and CDR2 FYNNEI. This CDR3 has 15 residues.